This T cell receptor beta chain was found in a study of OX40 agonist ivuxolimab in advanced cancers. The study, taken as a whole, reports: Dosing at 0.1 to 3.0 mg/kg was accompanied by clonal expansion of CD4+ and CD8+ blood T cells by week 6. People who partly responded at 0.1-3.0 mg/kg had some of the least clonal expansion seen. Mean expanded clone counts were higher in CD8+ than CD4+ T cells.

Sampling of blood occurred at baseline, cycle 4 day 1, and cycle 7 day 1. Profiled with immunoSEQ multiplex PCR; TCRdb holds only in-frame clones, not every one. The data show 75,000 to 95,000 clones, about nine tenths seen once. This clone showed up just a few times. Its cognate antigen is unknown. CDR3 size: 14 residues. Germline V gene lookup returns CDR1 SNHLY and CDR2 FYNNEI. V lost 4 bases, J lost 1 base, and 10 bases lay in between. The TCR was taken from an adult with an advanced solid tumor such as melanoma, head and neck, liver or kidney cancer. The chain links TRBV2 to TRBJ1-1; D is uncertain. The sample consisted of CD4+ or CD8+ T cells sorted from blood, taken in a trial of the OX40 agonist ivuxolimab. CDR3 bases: TGTGCCAGCAGTGGCCTACGTGGGAACACTGAAGCTTTCTTT. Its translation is CASSGLRGNTEAFF.